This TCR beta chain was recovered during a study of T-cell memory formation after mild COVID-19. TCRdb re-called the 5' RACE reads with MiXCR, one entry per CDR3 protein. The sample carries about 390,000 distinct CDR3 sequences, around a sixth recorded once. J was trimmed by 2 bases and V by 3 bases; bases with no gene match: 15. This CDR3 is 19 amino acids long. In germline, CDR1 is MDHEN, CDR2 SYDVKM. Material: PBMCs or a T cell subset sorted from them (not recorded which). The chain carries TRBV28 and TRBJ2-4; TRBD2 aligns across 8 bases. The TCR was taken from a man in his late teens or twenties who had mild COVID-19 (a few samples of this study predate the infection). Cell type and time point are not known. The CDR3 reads CASSFLWHGGGKTKNIQYF. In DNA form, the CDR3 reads TGTGCCAGCAGTTTCTTATGGCACGGGGGGGGCAAAACCAAAAACATTCAGTACTTC.